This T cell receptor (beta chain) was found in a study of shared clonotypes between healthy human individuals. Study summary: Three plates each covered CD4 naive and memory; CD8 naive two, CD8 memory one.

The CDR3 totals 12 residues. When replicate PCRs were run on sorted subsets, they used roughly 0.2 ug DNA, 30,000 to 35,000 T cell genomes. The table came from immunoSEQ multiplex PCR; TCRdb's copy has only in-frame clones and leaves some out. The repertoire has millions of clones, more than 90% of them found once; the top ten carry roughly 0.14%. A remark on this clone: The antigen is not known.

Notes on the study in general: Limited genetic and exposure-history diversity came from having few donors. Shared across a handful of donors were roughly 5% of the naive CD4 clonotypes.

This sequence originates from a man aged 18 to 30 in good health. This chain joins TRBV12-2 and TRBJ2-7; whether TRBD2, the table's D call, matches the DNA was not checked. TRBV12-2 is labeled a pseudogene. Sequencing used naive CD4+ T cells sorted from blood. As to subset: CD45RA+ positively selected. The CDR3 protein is CASPGRSYEQYF. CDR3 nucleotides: TGTGCAAGTCCCGGGAGGTCCTACGAGCAGTACTTC.